This T cell receptor beta chain is from a study of shared clonotypes between healthy human individuals. Overall study results and limits: Donors were few, which limited the genetic and exposure-history diversity represented.

The germline V gene encodes CDR1 MNHNY and CDR2 SVGAGI (reference sequence). CDR3 length: 14 amino acids. The junction had 4 bases not matched to a gene; V was cut back by 4 bases and J by 4 bases. This clone was seen just once. Its antigen remains unidentified. Sequencing used immunoSEQ multiplex PCR; TCRdb keeps in-frame clones, though not all of them. The sample has more than 2,000,000 clones; 90% to 95% are singletons. The sample was naive CD4+ T cells sorted from blood. Subset given: CD45RA+ positively selected. The clonotype comes from a man between 18 and 29 years old in good health. V usage is TRBV6-6 and J usage is TRBJ1-3; 7 positions agree with TRBD1. In DNA, the CDR3 is TGTGCCAGCAGTTTGACAGGGATCGGAAACACCATATATTTT. Its translation: CASSLTGIGNTIYF.